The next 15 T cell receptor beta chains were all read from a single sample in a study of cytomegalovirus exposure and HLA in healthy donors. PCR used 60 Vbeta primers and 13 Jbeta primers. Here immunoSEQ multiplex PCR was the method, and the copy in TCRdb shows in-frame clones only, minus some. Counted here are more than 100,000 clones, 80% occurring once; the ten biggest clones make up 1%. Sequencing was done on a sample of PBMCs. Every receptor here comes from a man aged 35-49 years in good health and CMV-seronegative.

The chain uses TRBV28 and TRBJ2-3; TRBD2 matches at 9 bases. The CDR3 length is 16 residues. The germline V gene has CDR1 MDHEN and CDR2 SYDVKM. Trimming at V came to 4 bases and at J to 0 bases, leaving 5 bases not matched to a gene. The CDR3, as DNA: TGTGCCAGCAGTTCCCTAGCGGGGAGAAGCACAGATACGCAGTATTTT. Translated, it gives CASSSLAGRSTDTQYF.

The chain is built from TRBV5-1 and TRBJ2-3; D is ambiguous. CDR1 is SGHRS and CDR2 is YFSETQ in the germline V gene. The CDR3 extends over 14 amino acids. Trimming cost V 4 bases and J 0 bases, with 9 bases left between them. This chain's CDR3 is CASSPPLSTDTQYF. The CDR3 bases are TGCGCCAGCAGCCCCCCCCTGAGCACAGATACGCAGTATTTT.

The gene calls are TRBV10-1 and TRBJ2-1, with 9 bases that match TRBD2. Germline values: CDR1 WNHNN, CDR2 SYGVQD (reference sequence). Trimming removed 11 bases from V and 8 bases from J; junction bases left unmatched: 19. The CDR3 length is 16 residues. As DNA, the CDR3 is TGCGCCCCGTTTCGGGGGCGGGAGGGTCTTTTGGATGAGCAGTTCTTC. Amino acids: CAPFRGREGLLDEQFF.

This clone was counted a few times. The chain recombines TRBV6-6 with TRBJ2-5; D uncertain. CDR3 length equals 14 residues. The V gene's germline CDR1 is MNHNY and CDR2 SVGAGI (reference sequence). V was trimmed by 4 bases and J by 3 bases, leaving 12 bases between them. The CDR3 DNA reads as TGTGCCAGCAGTTTATTAGGTCAGGAAGAGACCCAGTACTTC. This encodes CASSLLGQEETQYF.

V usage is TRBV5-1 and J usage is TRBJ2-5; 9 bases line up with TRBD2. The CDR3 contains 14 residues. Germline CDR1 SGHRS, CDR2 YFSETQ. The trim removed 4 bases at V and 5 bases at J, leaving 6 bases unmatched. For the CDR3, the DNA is TGCGCCAGCAGCGGGGCGGGGGGGCTTGAGACCCAGTACTTC. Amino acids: CASSGAGGLETQYF.

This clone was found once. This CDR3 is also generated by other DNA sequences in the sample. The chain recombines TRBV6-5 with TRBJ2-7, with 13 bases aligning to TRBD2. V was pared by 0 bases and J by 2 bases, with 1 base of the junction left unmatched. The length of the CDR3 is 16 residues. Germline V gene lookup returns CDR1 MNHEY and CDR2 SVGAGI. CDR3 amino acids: CASSYSGTSGTYEQYF. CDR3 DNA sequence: TGTGCCAGCAGTTACTCGGGGACTAGCGGGACCTACGAGCAGTACTTC.

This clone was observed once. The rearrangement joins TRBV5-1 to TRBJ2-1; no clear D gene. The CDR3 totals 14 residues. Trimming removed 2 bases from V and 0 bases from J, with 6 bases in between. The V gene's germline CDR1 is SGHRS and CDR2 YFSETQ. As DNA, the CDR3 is TGCGCCAGCAGCTTCCCGAGCTCCTACAATGAGCAGTTCTTC. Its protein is CASSFPSSYNEQFF.

The CDR3 coding sequence is TGCAGCGCTAAGGGGACAGGGAACACTGAAGCTTTCTTT. Translating it yields CSAKGTGNTEAFF. The gene calls are TRBV29-1 and TRBJ1-1; 8 bases match TRBD1. After removal of 7 bases from V and 1 base from J, the junction contained 5 bases not matched to a gene. Germline-derived CDR1 and CDR2 are SQVTM and ANQGSEA. The CDR3 contains 13 residues.

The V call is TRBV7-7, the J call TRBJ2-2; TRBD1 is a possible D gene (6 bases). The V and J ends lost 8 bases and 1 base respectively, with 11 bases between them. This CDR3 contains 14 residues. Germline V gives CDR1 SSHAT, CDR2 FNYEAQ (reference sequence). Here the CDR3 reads CASGGQLNTGELFF. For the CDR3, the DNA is TGTGCCAGCGGGGGACAACTGAACACCGGGGAGCTGTTTTTT.

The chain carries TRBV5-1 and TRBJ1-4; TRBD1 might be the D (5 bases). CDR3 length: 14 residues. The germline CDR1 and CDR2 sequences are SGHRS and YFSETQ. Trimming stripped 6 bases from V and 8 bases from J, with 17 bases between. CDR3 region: CASKSDPEGEKLFF. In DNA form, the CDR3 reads TGCGCCAGCAAATCGGACCCGGAGGGGGAAAAACTGTTTTTT.

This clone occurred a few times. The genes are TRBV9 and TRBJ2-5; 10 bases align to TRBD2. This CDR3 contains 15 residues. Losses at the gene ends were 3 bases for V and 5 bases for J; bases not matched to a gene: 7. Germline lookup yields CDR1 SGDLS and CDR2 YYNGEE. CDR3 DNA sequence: TGTGCCAGCAGCGCCACCGGGACTAGCGCCGAGACCCAGTACTTC. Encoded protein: CASSATGTSAETQYF.

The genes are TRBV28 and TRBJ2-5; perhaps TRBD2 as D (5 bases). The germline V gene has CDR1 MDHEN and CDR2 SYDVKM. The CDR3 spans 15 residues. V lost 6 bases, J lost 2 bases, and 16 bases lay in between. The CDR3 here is CASSLSGNPQETQYF. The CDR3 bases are TGTGCCAGCAGCCTCAGCGGCAACCCTCAAGAGACCCAGTACTTC. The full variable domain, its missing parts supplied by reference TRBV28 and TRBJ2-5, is DVKVTQSSRYLVKRTGEKVFLECVQDMDHENMFWYRQDPGLGLRLIYFSYDVKMKEKGDIPEGYSVSREKKERFSLILESASTNQTSMYLCASSLSGNPQETQYFGPGTRLLVL.

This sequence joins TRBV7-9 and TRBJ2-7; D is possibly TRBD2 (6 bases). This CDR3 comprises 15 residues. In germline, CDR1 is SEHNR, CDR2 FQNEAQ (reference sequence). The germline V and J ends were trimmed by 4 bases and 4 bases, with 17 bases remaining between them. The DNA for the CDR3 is TGTGCCAGCAGCTCCGGTCGGGGGTCAGGGTACGAGCAGTACTTC. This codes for CASSSGRGSGYEQYF.

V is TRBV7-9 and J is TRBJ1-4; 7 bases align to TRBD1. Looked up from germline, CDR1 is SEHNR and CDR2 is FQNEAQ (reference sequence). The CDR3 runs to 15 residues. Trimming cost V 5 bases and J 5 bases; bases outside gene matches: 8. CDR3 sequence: CASSPWDRENEKLFF. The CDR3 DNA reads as TGTGCCAGCAGCCCCTGGGACAGAGAGAATGAAAAACTGTTTTTT. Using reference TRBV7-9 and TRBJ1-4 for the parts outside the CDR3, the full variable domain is DTGVSQNPRHKITKRGQNVTFRCDPISEHNRLYWYRQTLGQGPEFLTYFQNEAQLEKSRLLSDRFSAERPKGSFSTLEIQRTEQGDSAMYLCASSPWDRENEKLFFGSGTQLSVL.

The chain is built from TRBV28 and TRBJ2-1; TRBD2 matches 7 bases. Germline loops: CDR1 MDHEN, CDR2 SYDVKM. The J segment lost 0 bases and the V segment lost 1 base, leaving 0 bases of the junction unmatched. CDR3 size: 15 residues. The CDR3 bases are TGTGCCAGCAGTTTATCTAGCGGCTCCTACAATGAGCAGTTCTTC. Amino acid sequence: CASSLSSGSYNEQFF. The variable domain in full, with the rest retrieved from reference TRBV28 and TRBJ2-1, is DVKVTQSSRYLVKRTGEKVFLECVQDMDHENMFWYRQDPGLGLRLIYFSYDVKMKEKGDIPEGYSVSREKKERFSLILESASTNQTSMYLCASSLSSGSYNEQFFGPGTRLTVL.